The 14 T cell receptor beta chains in this list originate from one sample, sequenced in a study of spatial heterogeneity in lung cancer. Using its own MiXCR run on the 5' RACE reads, TCRdb lists one record per CDR3 protein. The table shows 39,000 or so distinct CDR3 sequences, with about 10% occurring only once. Time point meaning: blood at routine non-recurrence follow-up after resection. Sequencing was performed on PBMCs, taken at follow-up. The receptors shown here come from a female donor with early-stage non-small cell lung cancer.

This clonotype was recorded a few times. The genes are TRBV10-3 and TRBJ2-1; TRBD2 agrees at 8 bases. V was pared by 3 bases and J by 6 bases, with 7 bases of the junction left unmatched. From germline, CDR1 is ENHRY and CDR2 SYGVKD. This CDR3 spans 15 amino acids. CDR3 sequence reads: CAISDPGGPGNEQFF. The DNA for the CDR3 is TGTGCCATCAGTGATCCGGGGGGGCCGGGCAATGAGCAGTTCTTC.

V and J are TRBV12-3 or TRBV12-4 and TRBJ1-3; the D is unclear. V dropped 6 bases and J dropped 0 bases, with 3 bases sitting between them. The CDR3 covers 12 residues. CDR3: CASRDSGNTIYF. For the CDR3, the DNA is TGTGCCAGCAGAGACTCTGGAAACACCATATATTTT.

This clonotype was observed a handful of times. The J gene is TRBJ1-1, the V gene TRBV7-9; D gene unclear. The CDR3 sequence is 15 residues long. V shed 1 base and J shed 1 base, with 10 bases lying between them. Per germline, CDR1 SEHNR and CDR2 FQNEAQ (reference sequence). This CDR3 reads CASSLGADPNTEAFF. CDR3 nucleotide sequence: TGTGCCAGCAGCTTAGGTGCGGATCCGAACACTGAAGCTTTCTTT.

The sample holds many counts of this clonotype. CDR3 residues: CSVESGGALTDTQYF. The CDR3 DNA reads as TGCAGTGTGGAGAGCGGGGGGGCCCTCACAGATACGCAGTATTTT. The chain employs TRBV20-1 and TRBJ2-3; TRBD2 matches 10 bases. V lost 7 bases to trimming and J lost 2 bases; unmatched junction nucleotides: 9. The CDR3 runs 15 residues. Germline-derived CDR1 and CDR2 are DFQATT and SNEGSKA (reference sequence).

V and J are TRBV14 and TRBJ1-2; TRBD1 matches at 7 bases. The trim removed 4 bases at V and 2 bases at J, leaving 1 base unmatched. Looked up from germline, CDR1 is SGHDN and CDR2 is FVKESK. This CDR3 has 13 amino acids. The DNA for the CDR3 is TGTGCCAGCAGCCCCAGGGGGAACTATGGCTACACCTTC. Its translation is CASSPRGNYGYTF.

The chain uses TRBV7-9 and TRBJ2-3; TRBD2 might be the D (5 bases). V was trimmed by 0 bases and J by 2 bases, leaving 12 bases between them. Germline assignment: CDR1 SEHNR and CDR2 FQNEAQ (reference sequence). CDR3 length: 16 amino acids. CDR3 protein: CASSLADSGVTDTQYF. CDR3 DNA: TGTGCCAGCAGCTTAGCGGACTCTGGGGTCACAGATACGCAGTATTTT. The entire variable domain, with the rest obtained from reference TRBV7-9 and TRBJ2-3, is as follows: DTGVSQNPRHKITKRGQNVTFRCDPISEHNRLYWYRQTLGQGPEFLTYFQNEAQLEKSRLLSDRFSAERPKGSFSTLEIQRTEQGDSAMYLCASSLADSGVTDTQYFGPGTRLTVL.

A few counts support this clonotype. The J gene is TRBJ1-1, the V gene TRBV7-2; D is unclear. Trimming took off 4 bases at V and 12 bases at J, with 12 bases between the two ends. Germline CDR1 and CDR2: SGHTA and FQGNSA. This CDR3 spans 11 amino acids. The CDR3 loop reads CASSSGLRPFF. As DNA, the CDR3 is TGTGCCAGCAGCTCAGGTCTTCGGCCTTTCTTT.

In its sample, this clonotype was seen a few times. The chain uses TRBV13 and TRBJ2-5; the D gene is possibly TRBD1 (6 bases). The CDR3 loop spans 13 amino acids. The V gene's germline CDR1 is PRHDT and CDR2 FYEKMQ (reference sequence). The germline V and J ends were trimmed by 5 bases and 3 bases, with 10 bases remaining between them. The CDR3 sequence is CASSQYREETQYF. The CDR3 DNA is TGTGCCAGCAGCCAATACAGGGAAGAGACCCAGTACTTC.

This clonotype was found a few times. This chain uses TRBV2 with TRBJ2-7; TRBD2 aligns across 16 bases. V was clipped by 6 bases and J by 13 bases; unmatched bases: 9. The CDR3 totals 14 residues. Germline V gene data show CDR1 as SNHLY and CDR2 as FYNNEI. CDR3 sequence (DNA): TGTGCCAGCAGCCTAGGGACTAGCGGGGGGGTCGTATACTTC. The encoded protein is CASSLGTSGGVVYF.

This clonotype turned up a few times. The J gene is TRBJ2-5, the V gene TRBV18, with D unclear. The V end lost 2 bases, the J end lost 4 bases, and 2 bases lay between the germline ends. This CDR3 is 11 amino acids long. Looked up from germline, CDR1 is KGHSH and CDR2 is LQKENI. The CDR3 reads CASSPIETQYF. The CDR3 bases are TGTGCCAGCTCACCAATAGAGACCCAGTACTTC. The full variable domain, completed using reference TRBV18 and TRBJ2-5, is NAGVMQNPRHLVRRRGQEARLRCSPMKGHSHVYWYRQLPEEGLKFMVYLQKENIIDESGMPKERFSAEFPKEGPSILRIQQVVRGDSAAYFCASSPIETQYFGPGTRLLVL.

This clonotype occurred many times. The chain couples TRBV10-3 to TRBJ1-1; TRBD1 is a possible D gene (6 bases). The germline gives CDR1 ENHRY, CDR2 SYGVKD. V was pared by 4 bases and J by 4 bases, with 10 bases between. The CDR3 covers 13 residues. The CDR3 here is CAISATGSTEAFF. CDR3 sequence (DNA): TGTGCCATCAGTGCGACAGGCAGCACTGAAGCTTTCTTT.

CDR3 residues: CASSMAVRVIRDNEQFF. The CDR3 bases are TGTGCCAGTAGTATGGCCGTGAGGGTAATCCGCGACAATGAGCAGTTCTTC. The V call is TRBV19, the J call TRBJ2-1, with D tentatively TRBD2 (5 bases). The CDR3 runs 17 residues. V was cut by 3 bases and J by 5 bases, with 20 bases left in between. Germline V CDR1 and CDR2: LNHDA, SQIVND (reference sequence).

This clonotype is medium-sized (0.01 to 0.1%). V usage is TRBV7-9 and J usage is TRBJ2-5; 9 positions match TRBD2. Looked up from germline, CDR1 is SEHNR and CDR2 is FQNEAQ (reference sequence). Trimming cost V 5 bases and J 5 bases; bases outside gene matches: 3. The length of the CDR3 is 13 residues. CDR3 residues: CASSQRGEETQYF. The CDR3 DNA follows: TGTGCCAGCAGCCAGCGGGGGGAGGAGACCCAGTACTTC.

This clonotype was recorded at least ten times. V usage is TRBV7-8 and J usage is TRBJ2-1, with D unresolved. Germline loops: CDR1 SGHVS, CDR2 FQNEAQ. V was pared by 5 bases and J by 4 bases, with 3 bases between. The CDR3 is 11 residues long. CDR3 residues: CASSGYNEQFF. In DNA, the CDR3 is TGTGCCAGCAGCGGTTACAATGAGCAGTTCTTC.